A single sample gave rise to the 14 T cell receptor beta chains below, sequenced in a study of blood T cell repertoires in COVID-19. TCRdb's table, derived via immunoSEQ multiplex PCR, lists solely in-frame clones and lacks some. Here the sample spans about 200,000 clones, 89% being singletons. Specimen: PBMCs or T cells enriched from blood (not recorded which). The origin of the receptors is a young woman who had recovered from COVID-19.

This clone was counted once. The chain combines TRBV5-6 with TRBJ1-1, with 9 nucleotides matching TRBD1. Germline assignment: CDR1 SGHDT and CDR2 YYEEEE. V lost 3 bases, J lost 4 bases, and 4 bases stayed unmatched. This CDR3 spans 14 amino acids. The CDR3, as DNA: TGTGCCAGCAGCTGGGACAGGGAAGTCACTGAAGCTTTCTTT. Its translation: CASSWDREVTEAFF.

CDR3 sequence (DNA): TGTGCCTGGAGTGTACAGAAAAACATTCAGTACTTC. Translated, it gives CAWSVQKNIQYF. The V and J genes are TRBV30 and TRBJ2-4; the D is unclear. Trimming removed 0 bases at V and 4 bases at J, with 4 bases between. CDR3 size: 12 residues. CDR1 and CDR2 (germline): GTSNPN, SVGIG (reference sequence).

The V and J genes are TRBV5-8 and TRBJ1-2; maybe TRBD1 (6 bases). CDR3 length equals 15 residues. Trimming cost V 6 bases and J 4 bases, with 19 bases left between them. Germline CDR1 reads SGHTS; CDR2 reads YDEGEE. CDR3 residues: CASNPGQGLVYGYTF. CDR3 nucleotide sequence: TGTGCCAGCAACCCCGGCCAGGGGCTCGTCTATGGCTACACCTTC.

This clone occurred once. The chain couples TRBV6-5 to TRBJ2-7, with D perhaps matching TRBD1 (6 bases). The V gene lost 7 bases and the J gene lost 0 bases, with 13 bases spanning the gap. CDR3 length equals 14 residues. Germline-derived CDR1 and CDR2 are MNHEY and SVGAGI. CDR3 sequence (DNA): TGTGCCAGCACCTGGACAGCCAGCTCCTACGAGCAGTACTTC. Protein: CASTWTASSYEQYF.

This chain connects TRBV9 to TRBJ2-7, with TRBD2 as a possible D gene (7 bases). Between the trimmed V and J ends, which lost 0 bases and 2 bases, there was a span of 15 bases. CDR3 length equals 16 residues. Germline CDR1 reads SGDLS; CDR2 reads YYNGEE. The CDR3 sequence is CASSVEGGARAYEQYF. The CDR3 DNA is TGTGCCAGCAGCGTAGAGGGGGGGGCGAGGGCCTACGAGCAGTACTTC.

CDR3 sequence reads: CASSFDRGRGYTF. For the CDR3, the DNA is TGTGCCAGCAGTTTTGACAGGGGGCGCGGCTACACCTTC. The chain joins TRBV27 to TRBJ1-2, with 10 bases identical to TRBD1. V was clipped by 3 bases and J by 8 bases; unmatched bases: 3. This CDR3 has 13 amino acids. Germline values: CDR1 MNHEY, CDR2 SMNVEV (reference sequence).

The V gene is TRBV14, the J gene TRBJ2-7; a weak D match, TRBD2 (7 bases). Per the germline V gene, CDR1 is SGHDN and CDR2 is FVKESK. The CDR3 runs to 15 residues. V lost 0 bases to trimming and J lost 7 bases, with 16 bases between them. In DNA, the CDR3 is TGTGCCAGCAGCCAAGATCGGGGGGCCGGGGGAGAGCAGTACTTC. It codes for CASSQDRGAGGEQYF.

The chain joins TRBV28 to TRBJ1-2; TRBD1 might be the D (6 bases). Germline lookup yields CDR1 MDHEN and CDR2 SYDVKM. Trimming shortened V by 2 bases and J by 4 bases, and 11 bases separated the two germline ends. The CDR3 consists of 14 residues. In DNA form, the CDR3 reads TGTGCCAGCAGTTTAACAGGGACCAGCTATGGCTACACCTTC. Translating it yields CASSLTGTSYGYTF.

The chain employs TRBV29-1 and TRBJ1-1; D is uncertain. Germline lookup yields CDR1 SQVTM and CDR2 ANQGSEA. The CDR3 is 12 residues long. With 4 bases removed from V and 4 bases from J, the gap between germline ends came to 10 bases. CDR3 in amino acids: CSVVGRGTEAFF. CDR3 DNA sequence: TGCAGCGTTGTTGGACGGGGCACTGAAGCTTTCTTT.

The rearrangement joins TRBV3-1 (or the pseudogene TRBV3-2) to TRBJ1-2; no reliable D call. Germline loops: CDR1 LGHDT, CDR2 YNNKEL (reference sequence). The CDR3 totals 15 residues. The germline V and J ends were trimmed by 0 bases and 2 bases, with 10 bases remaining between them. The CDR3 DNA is TGTGCCAGCAGCCAAGATCGCGGGGAGAACTATGGCTACACCTTC. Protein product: CASSQDRGENYGYTF.

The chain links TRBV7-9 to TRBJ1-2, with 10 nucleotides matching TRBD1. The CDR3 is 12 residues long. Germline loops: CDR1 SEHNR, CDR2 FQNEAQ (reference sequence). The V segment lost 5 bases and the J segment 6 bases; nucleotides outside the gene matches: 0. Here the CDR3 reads CASSGTGDGYTF. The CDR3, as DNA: TGTGCCAGCAGCGGGACAGGGGATGGCTACACCTTC.

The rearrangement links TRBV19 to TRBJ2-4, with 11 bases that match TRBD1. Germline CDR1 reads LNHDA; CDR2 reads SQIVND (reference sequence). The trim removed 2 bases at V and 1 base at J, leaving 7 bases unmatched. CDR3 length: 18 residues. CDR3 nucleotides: TGTGCCAGTAGTATAACCGGACAGGGGGCGACGGCCAAAAACATTCAGTACTTC. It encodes CASSITGQGATAKNIQYF.

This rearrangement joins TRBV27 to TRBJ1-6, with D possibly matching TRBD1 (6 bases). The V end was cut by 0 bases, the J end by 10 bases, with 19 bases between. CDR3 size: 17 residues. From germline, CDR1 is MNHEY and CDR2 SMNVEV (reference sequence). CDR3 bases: TGTGCCAGCAGTTTATCGATTGGGGGGGCCGCGGGGTCACCCCTCCACTTT. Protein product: CASSLSIGGAAGSPLHF.

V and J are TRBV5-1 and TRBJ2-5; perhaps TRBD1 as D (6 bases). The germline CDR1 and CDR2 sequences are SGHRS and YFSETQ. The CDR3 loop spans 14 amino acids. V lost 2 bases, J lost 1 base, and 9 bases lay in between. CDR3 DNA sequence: TGCGCCAGCAGCTTACGGACAGTCCAAGAGACCCAGTACTTC. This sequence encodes CASSLRTVQETQYF. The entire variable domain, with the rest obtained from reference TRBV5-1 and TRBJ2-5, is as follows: KAGVTQTPRYLIKTRGQQVTLSCSPISGHRSVSWYQQTPGQGLQFLFEYFSETQRNKGNFPGRFSGRQFSNSRSEMNVSTLELGDSALYLCASSLRTVQETQYFGPGTRLLVL.